These 16 T cell receptor beta chains originate from one sample sequenced in a study of cytomegalovirus exposure and HLA in healthy donors. This PCR relied on a set of 60 Vbeta primers and 13 Jbeta primers. Using immunoSEQ multiplex PCR, the repertoire was profiled, and TCRdb retains in-frame clones only, with some absent. The sample consists of 100,000 to 150,000 clones, around 72% of them appearing once. Sequenced: PBMCs. The source of these receptors is a man in his thirties or forties in good health and CMV-seronegative.

The count of this clone is one. This rearrangement joins TRBV11-2 to TRBJ2-7, with 10 bases that match TRBD1. The germline V gene encodes CDR1 SGHAT and CDR2 FQNNGV. The V and J ends lost 5 bases and 3 bases, in that order; junction bases with no gene match: 7. There are 15 residues in the CDR3. CDR3 protein: CASSRSGQGFYEQYF. In DNA, the CDR3 is TGTGCCAGCAGCCGGTCGGGACAGGGGTTCTACGAGCAGTACTTC.

This clone was counted a few times. This rearrangement joins TRBV2 to TRBJ1-1, with D possibly being TRBD1 (5 bases). The CDR3 contains 12 residues. Trimming pared 10 bases from V and 0 bases from J, leaving 9 bases between. Germline loops: CDR1 SNHLY, CDR2 FYNNEI. The CDR3 DNA is TGTGCCATTGGACAAGTGAACACTGAAGCTTTCTTT. Translated: CAIGQVNTEAFF.

V gene TRBV10-1 combines with J gene TRBJ2-7; 7 positions agree with TRBD2. The CDR3 runs to 15 residues. CDR1 and CDR2 (germline): WNHNN, SYGVQD (reference sequence). The trim removed 3 bases at V and 3 bases at J, leaving 8 bases unmatched. The chain's CDR3 is CASSEFVGGFYEQYF. In DNA form, the CDR3 reads TGCGCCAGCAGTGAATTCGTGGGGGGGTTCTACGAGCAGTACTTC.

This clone came up a few times. J is TRBJ2-3 and V is TRBV4-1; D remains ambiguous. The germline V and J ends were trimmed by 3 bases and 4 bases, with 5 bases remaining between them. Germline values: CDR1 MGHRA, CDR2 YSYEKL. The CDR3 spans 12 residues. The CDR3 region has the DNA TGCGCCAGCAGCCATCCTGCAGATACGCAGTATTTT. Amino acid sequence: CASSHPADTQYF.

V gene TRBV7-9 combines with J gene TRBJ1-3, with D uncertain. CDR3 length: 14 residues. Looked up from germline, CDR1 is SEHNR and CDR2 is FQNEAQ (reference sequence). Trimming removed 4 bases at V and 0 bases at J, with 7 bases between. In DNA, the CDR3 is TGTGCCAGCAGCTCGGGGAGCTCTGGAAACACCATATATTTT. This translates into CASSSGSSGNTIYF. Together with reference TRBV7-9 and TRBJ1-3, the CDR3 gives the full variable domain: DTGVSQNPRHKITKRGQNVTFRCDPISEHNRLYWYRQTLGQGPEFLTYFQNEAQLEKSRLLSDRFSAERPKGSFSTLEIQRTEQGDSAMYLCASSSGSSGNTIYFGEGSWLTVV.

V usage is TRBV7-9 and J usage is TRBJ2-5; D perhaps matches TRBD1 (6 bases). Germline-derived CDR1 and CDR2 are SEHNR and FQNEAQ (reference sequence). V gave up 1 base and J gave up 1 base, with 7 bases separating them. The CDR3 is 14 amino acids. In nucleotides, the CDR3 is TGTGCCAGCAGCTTAGGGACAGCCCAAGAGACCCAGTACTTC. Its protein product is CASSLGTAQETQYF.

The chain joins TRBV2 to TRBJ1-4; 11 bases align to TRBD1. J was trimmed by 7 bases and V by 4 bases; bases with no gene match: 2. CDR1 SNHLY and CDR2 FYNNEI come from the germline V gene. The CDR3 has 14 residues. CDR3 sequence (DNA): TGTGCCAGCAGTGGAGGGACAGGGGGTGAAAAACTGTTTTTT. Protein product: CASSGGTGGEKLFF.

J is TRBJ2-7 and V is TRBV7-8, with D possibly matching TRBD2 (7 bases). The CDR3 has 15 amino acids. Germline V gene lookup returns CDR1 SGHVS and CDR2 FQNEAQ. V was clipped by 4 bases and J by 2 bases, with 15 bases between them. CDR3 nucleotides: TGTGCCAGCAGCTCCCACGGGGGGCTGACCTACGAGCAGTACTTC. Protein product: CASSSHGGLTYEQYF.

The chain employs TRBV7-9 and TRBJ1-2; no reliable D call. The CDR3 totals 12 residues. Germline CDR1 is SEHNR and CDR2 is FQNEAQ (reference sequence). V was pared by 3 bases and J by 8 bases, with 10 bases between. The CDR3 region is CASSFYSGGYTF. The CDR3 nucleotides are TGTGCCAGCAGCTTCTACAGTGGAGGCTACACCTTC.

This clone was seen just once. Other DNA variants within this sample encode the same CDR3. CDR3 sequence reads: CASSEDGTVSYEQYF. Written as DNA, the CDR3 is TGTGCCAGCAGTGAAGATGGGACAGTCTCCTACGAGCAGTACTTC. The chain joins TRBV2 to TRBJ2-7; TRBD1 aligns across 7 bases. This CDR3 has 15 amino acids. CDR1 and CDR2 (germline): SNHLY, FYNNEI. V lost 1 base, J lost 0 bases, and 3 bases stayed unmatched.

The chain has TRBV7-9 and TRBJ2-7, with D possibly TRBD1 on 6 matching bases. Trimming removed 1 base from V and 3 bases from J, with 10 bases in between. Germline lookup yields CDR1 SEHNR and CDR2 FQNEAQ (reference sequence). The CDR3 runs 14 residues. In DNA, the CDR3 is TGTGCCAGCAGCTTAGAACGACAGGTCTACGAGCAGTACTTC. It specifies CASSLERQVYEQYF. Drawing the rest from reference TRBV7-9 and TRBJ2-7, the complete variable domain is DTGVSQNPRHKITKRGQNVTFRCDPISEHNRLYWYRQTLGQGPEFLTYFQNEAQLEKSRLLSDRFSAERPKGSFSTLEIQRTEQGDSAMYLCASSLERQVYEQYFGPGTRLTVT.

The J gene is TRBJ1-6, the V gene TRBV6-1; D is uncertain. CDR3 length: 15 amino acids. V lost 0 bases and J lost 9, with 12 bases in between. Germline CDR1 is MNHNS and CDR2 is SASEGT. Here the CDR3 DNA reads TGTGCCAGCAGTGAAGCGTACGGCGCGGGTTCACCCCTCCACTTT. This translates into CASSEAYGAGSPLHF.

This sequence joins TRBV15 and TRBJ1-1; maybe TRBD1 (5 bases). Looked up from germline, CDR1 is LNHNV and CDR2 is YYDKDF (reference sequence). V dropped 5 bases and J dropped 6 bases, with 13 bases sitting between them. The CDR3 is made up of 13 amino acids. The CDR3 nucleotides read TGTGCCACCAGCCCGAGCGGGGGTCCTGAAGCTTTCTTT. This gives the protein CATSPSGGPEAFF.

The chain employs TRBV5-5 and TRBJ2-1; 15 bases are a match to TRBD2. The junction had 5 bases not matched to a gene; V was cut back by 0 bases and J by 7 bases. The CDR3 runs to 17 residues. CDR1 is SGHKS, CDR2 YYEKEE, per germline (reference sequence). The CDR3 DNA reads TGTGCCAGCAGCTTGGAAGGACTAGCGGGGGGGCTGAATGAGCAGTTCTTC. Amino acid sequence: CASSLEGLAGGLNEQFF. The whole variable domain, remainder taken from reference TRBV5-5 and TRBJ2-1, is DAGVTQSPTHLIKTRGQQVTLRCSPISGHKSVSWYQQVLGQGPQFIFQYYEKEERGRGNFPDRFSARQFPNYSSELNVNALLLGDSALYLCASSLEGLAGGLNEQFFGPGTRLTVL.

This clone occurred a few times. One end of the junction varies from germline; a read error may be responsible. The genes are TRBV4-1 and TRBJ1-6, with D possibly TRBD1 on 5 matching bases. Germline V gives CDR1 MGHRA, CDR2 YSYEKL. The CDR3 runs 16 residues. The CDR3 bases are TGCGCCAGCAGCGAAGAAGGTGCAGGGAGGCATTCACCCCTCCACTTT. It encodes CASSEEGAGRHSPLHF.

The chain carries TRBV7-2 and TRBJ1-2, with D maybe TRBD1 (6 bases). Looked up from germline, CDR1 is SGHTA and CDR2 is FQGNSA. This CDR3 comprises 18 residues. With 1 base removed from V and 7 bases from J, the gap between germline ends came to 25 bases. The CDR3 protein is CASSLDFPVGQKKGGYTF. The CDR3 coding sequence is TGTGCCAGCAGCTTAGATTTTCCGGTTGGACAGAAGAAGGGTGGCTACACCTTC.